This TCR beta chain was retrieved from a study of Tregs in tolerant kidney transplant recipients. As concerns this clone: With the read ending 3 residues before the CDR3 end, the germline J gene is used to fill in that end.

Related graft donors supplied nonmyeloablative bone marrow transplants, and mixed chimerism was transient. Trimming stripped 7 bases from V and 0 bases from J, with 9 bases between. CDR3 length: 14 residues. The germline V gene encodes CDR1 SNHLY and CDR2 FYNNEI. Some clones are missing from TCRdb's copy, which holds only in-frame ones; the method was immunoSEQ multiplex PCR. The record lists tens of thousands of clones, of which the ten most abundant hold under 2%. The specimen comprised CD4+ T cells from blood (PBMCs), sampled 24 months after the transplant. The chain carries TRBV2 and TRBJ2-2; the D gene is possibly TRBD2 (6 bases). The sequence derives from a human patient who received a combined kidney and bone marrow transplant. T cells may partly derive from the graft donor. The CDR3 sequence: CASKEGPNTGELFF. The covered CDR3 bases are TGTGCCAGCAAGGAGGGGCCGAACACCGGGGAG.